The TCR beta chain under discussion was sequenced for a study of T cells expressing NK-cell markers. From its re-call of the 5' RACE reads, TCRdb lists each CDR3 protein once, without DNA. This sample's table has 400,000 to 500,000 distinct CDR3 sequences. There are 14 residues in the CDR3. Germline lookup yields CDR1 SQVTM and CDR2 ANQGSEA. For this clonotype: Its specificity is not known.

Regarding the study as a whole: Expanded clones of NKG2C+ T cells had an unclear HCMV specificity.

Sequenced input: blood T cells: a sorted CD56 or NKG2C T cell subset, CD4+ or CD8+ T cells, or bulk PBMC T cells (not recorded which). This TCR was recovered from a woman aged 18-70 years in good health. The chain combines TRBV29-1 with TRBJ2-1. CDR3 amino acids: CSVVALLTYNEQFF.